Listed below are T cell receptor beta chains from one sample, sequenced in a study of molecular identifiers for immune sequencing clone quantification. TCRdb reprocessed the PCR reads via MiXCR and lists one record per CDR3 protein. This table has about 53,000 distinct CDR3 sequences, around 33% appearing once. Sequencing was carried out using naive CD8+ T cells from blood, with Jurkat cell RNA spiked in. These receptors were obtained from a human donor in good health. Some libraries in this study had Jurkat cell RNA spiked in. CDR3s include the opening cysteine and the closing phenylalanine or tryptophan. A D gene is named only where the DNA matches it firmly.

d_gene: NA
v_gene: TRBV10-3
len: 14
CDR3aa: CAIREGGAKNTQYF

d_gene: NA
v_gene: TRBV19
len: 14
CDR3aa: CASSIVPGVYEQYF

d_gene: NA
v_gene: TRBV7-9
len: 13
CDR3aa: CASSLVMGVEQFF

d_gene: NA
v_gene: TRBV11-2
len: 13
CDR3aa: CASSLEAGDEQYF

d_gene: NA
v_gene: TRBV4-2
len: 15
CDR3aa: CASSQEEDPYNEQFF

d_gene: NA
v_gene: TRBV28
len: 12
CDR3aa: CASSPFPGELFF

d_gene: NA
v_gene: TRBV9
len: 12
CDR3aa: CASSEGPLTQYF

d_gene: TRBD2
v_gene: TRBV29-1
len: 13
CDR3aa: CSGGGAGVREQYF

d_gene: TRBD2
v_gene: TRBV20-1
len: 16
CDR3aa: CSASFFQRESTDTQYF

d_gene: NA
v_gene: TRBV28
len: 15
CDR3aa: CASLNTYRARDEQFF

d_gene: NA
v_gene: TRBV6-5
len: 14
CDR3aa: CASSYGSSSYEQYF

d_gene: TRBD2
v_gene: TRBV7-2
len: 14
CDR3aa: CASIGTSSYNEQFF

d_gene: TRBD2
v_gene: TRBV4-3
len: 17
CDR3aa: CASSQDWGLGSYNEQFF

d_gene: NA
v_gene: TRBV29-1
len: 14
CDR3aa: CSVVFGGSNQPQHF

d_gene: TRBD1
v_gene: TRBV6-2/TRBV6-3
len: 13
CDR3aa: CANGDSATGELFF

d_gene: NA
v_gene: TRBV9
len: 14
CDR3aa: CASSVGPHTDTQYF

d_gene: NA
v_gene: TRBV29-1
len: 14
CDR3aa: CSVVGGSGSYEQYF

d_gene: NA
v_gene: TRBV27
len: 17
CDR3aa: CASSWATPGPPAYEQYF

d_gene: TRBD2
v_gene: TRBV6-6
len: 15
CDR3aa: CASSGLAGGGDTQYF

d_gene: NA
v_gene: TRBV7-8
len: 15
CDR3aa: CASSLIDNSYNEQFF

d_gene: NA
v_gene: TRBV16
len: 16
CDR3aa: CASSQVGHRAHQPQHF

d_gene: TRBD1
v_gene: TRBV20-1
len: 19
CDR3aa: CSASTPDRALPFVQETQYF

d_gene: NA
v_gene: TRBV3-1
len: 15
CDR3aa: CASSQDRGGSQPQHF

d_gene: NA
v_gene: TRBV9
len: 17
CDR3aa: CASSVDRGSSGANVLTF

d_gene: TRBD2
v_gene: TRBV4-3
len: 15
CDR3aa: CASSWGLARTDTQYF

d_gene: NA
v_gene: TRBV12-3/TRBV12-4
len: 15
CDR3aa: CASSWTVTNTGELFF

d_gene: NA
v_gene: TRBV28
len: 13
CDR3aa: CASSSEWSKPQHF

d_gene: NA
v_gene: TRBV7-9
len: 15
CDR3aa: CASSKTRLNTGELFF

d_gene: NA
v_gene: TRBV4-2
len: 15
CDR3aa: CASSQEESPSYEQYF

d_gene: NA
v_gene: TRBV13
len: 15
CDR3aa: CASSLGLARTDTQYF

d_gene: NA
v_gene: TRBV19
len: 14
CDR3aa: CASSMQEARTEAFF

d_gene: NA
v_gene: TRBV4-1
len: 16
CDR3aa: CASSQDWAARYNEQFF

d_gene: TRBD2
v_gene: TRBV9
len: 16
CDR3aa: CASSPEGSGNAGELFF

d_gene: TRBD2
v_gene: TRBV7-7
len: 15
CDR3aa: CASSKLAGDTDTQYF

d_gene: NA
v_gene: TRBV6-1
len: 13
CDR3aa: CASSEVRWYEQYF

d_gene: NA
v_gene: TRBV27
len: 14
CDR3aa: CASRTTASNQPQHF

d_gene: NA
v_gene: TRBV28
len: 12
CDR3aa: CASSLGVYEQYF

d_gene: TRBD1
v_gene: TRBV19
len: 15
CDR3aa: CASSPPGQGAYGYTF

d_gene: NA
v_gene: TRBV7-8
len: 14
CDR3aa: CASSLWLNADTQYF

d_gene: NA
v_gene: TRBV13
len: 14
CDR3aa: CASSLEHETYEQYF

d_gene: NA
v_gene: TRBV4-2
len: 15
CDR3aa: CASSPTDGGSYEQYF

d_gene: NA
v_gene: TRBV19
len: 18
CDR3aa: CASSIAGAGIFGQETQYF

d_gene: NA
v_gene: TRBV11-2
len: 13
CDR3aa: CASSRRTDSPLHF